Listed below are T cell receptor beta chains from one sample, sequenced in a study of siplizumab effects on memory and regulatory T cells. Clones were read by immunoSEQ multiplex PCR, and TCRdb kept only the in-frame ones, dropping some. The data show under 150,000 clones, with about 94% seen just once and around 1.7% held by the top ten. Sequencing input: non-Treg CD4+ T cells sorted from blood. The receptor source for this set is a human donor in good health. Both conserved end residues are part of each CDR3. Fields, in order: V gene, clone size, D gene, J gene, CDR3 DNA, CDR3 protein. D genes are given only for firm matches. Size is stated for part of the rows, as once, few or many counts, or as a class when the clone is expanded.

TRBV7-6	NA	NA	TRBJ2-3	TGTGCCAGCAGCACCCCGGACTCCTCAGATACGCAGTATTTT	CASSTPDSSDTQYF
TRBV30	NA	NA	TRBJ2-3	TGTGCCTGGAGTGTGCGCATCGCAGATACGCAGTATTTT	CAWSVRIADTQYF
TRBV18	NA	NA	TRBJ2-7	TGTGCCAGCTCACCTTTACGGAGCTCCTACGAGCAGTACTTC	CASSPLRSSYEQYF
TRBV29-1	NA	TRBD1	TRBJ1-1	TGCAGCGGGGACAGATCCCCCACTGAAGCTTTCTTT	CSGDRSPTEAFF
TRBV9	once	TRBD1	TRBJ2-5	TGTGCCAGCAGCGCCAAGGGACAGTTCGGAGAGACCCAGTACTTC	CASSAKGQFGETQYF
TRBV6-6	NA	TRBD1	TRBJ1-1	TGTGCCAGCACGTGGACAGGGGGTAACACTGAAGCTTTCTTT	CASTWTGGNTEAFF
TRBV19	once	NA	TRBJ2-5	TGTGCCAGTAAATTGGCAGGGTCGGAGACCCAGTACTTC	CASKLAGSETQYF
TRBV19	NA	NA	TRBJ2-3	TGTGCCAGTAGTATTGAGCGGGCTTACACAGATACGCAGTATTTT	CASSIERAYTDTQYF
TRBV29-1	NA	NA	TRBJ2-3	TGCAGCGTTTGCACTAGGACACGCACAGATACGCAGTATTTT	CSVCTRTRTDTQYF
TRBV7-9	NA	NA	TRBJ2-6	TGTGCCAGCAGCCCGAGGAACAGAAACTCTGGGGCCAACGTCCTGACTTTC	CASSPRNRNSGANVLTF
TRBV6-1	NA	TRBD1	TRBJ2-1	TGTGCCAGCAGTGACACCCGGGACAGTCCTTACTCTGAGCAGTTCTTC	CASSDTRDSPYSEQFF
TRBV6-5	NA	NA	TRBJ2-7	TGTGCCAGCACAAGTGGGGGAGGCTACGAGCAGTACTTC	CASTSGGGYEQYF
TRBV12-1	NA	NA	TRBJ1-1	TGTGCCTGGGAGGGGGAGATCAACACTGAAGCTTTCTTT	CAWEGEINTEAFF
TRBV25-1	NA	NA	TRBJ1-6	TGTGCCAGCAGTGATGCCAGGAATAATTCACCCCTCCACTTT	CASSDARNNSPLHF
TRBV19	NA	NA	TRBJ1-6	TGTGCCAGTAGTACAGGGAGTTCACCCCTCCACTTT	CASSTGSSPLHF
TRBV19	NA	NA	TRBJ1-2	TGTGCCAGTAGTACAAATCAAGATTGGAATGGCTACACCTTC	CASSTNQDWNGYTF
TRBV5-1	NA	NA	TRBJ2-7	TGCGCCAGCTCGACAGGCCAAGGGGAGCAGTACTTC	CASSTGQGEQYF
TRBV19	NA	NA	TRBJ1-5	TGTGCCAGTAGTATACCCAAGGGGGATCAGCCCCAGCATTTT	CASSIPKGDQPQHF